This T cell receptor (beta chain) was recovered during a study of blood T cell repertoires in COVID-19. CDR3 size: 17 residues. Trimming left V 4 bases short and J 8 bases short, with 25 bases between. Per the germline V gene, CDR1 is SGHRS and CDR2 is YFSETQ. Produced via immunoSEQ multiplex PCR; TCRdb's table is partial and in-frame only. The sample lists 300,000 to 450,000 clones; over 75% were seen once. The V call is TRBV5-1, the J call TRBJ2-1, with D possibly being TRBD2 (5 bases). The receptor was derived from a young woman who had recovered from COVID-19. Sequencing used PBMCs or T cells enriched from blood (not recorded which). CDR3 sequence reads: CASSHKFRDPVVHEQFF. DNA for the CDR3: TGCGCCAGCAGCCATAAATTCCGGGATCCCGTTGTCCATGAGCAGTTCTTC.